This entry describes one T cell receptor beta chain. Its antigen remains unidentified. Clones were read by immunoSEQ multiplex PCR, and TCRdb kept only the in-frame ones, dropping some. This sample has over 85,000 clones, with approximately 89% found just once. This sample stems from a study of OX40 agonist ivuxolimab in advanced cancers. Study-level information: Patients received the agonistic anti-OX40 (CD134) antibody ivuxolimab.

The length of the CDR3 is 15 residues. J was trimmed by 7 bases and V by 4 bases; bases with no gene match: 8. CDR1 is SGHTA and CDR2 is FQGNSA in the germline V gene. Drawing of blood for sampling happened at baseline, at cycle 4 day 1, and at cycle 7 day 1. Findings and limits, study-wide: Mean expanded clone counts were higher in CD8+ than CD4+ T cells.

Here the sequenced sample was CD4+ or CD8+ T cells sorted from blood, taken in a trial of the OX40 agonist ivuxolimab. The sequence was obtained from an adult with an advanced solid tumor such as melanoma, head and neck, liver or kidney cancer. This chain links TRBV7-2 with TRBJ2-4, with 9 nucleotides matching TRBD2. The CDR3 nucleotides are TGTGCCAGCAGCTCAGGGTCTGCGGGGGGGAACATTCAGTACTTC. It specifies CASSSGSAGGNIQYF.